The 12 T cell receptor beta chains below all came from one sample that was sequenced in a study of T-cell memory formation after mild COVID-19. TCRdb recomputed calls from the 5' RACE reads with MiXCR, one row per CDR3 protein. Here the sample spans approximately 150,000 distinct CDR3 sequences, 10% to 15% being singletons. The sample taken for sequencing was PBMCs or a T cell subset sorted from them (not recorded which). The origin of the receptors is a man in his late teens or twenties who had mild COVID-19 (a few samples of this study predate the infection). Cell type and time point are not known.

This clonotype was seen at least ten times. V gene TRBV7-8 combines with J gene TRBJ1-1; D not certain. The CDR3 runs to 14 residues. Trimming removed 1 base at V and 4 bases at J, with 10 bases between. CDR1 is SGHVS, CDR2 FQNEAQ, per germline. CDR3 protein: CASSLGVFSTEAFF. The CDR3 DNA sequence: TGTGCCAGCAGCTTAGGTGTATTTAGCACTGAAGCTTTCTTT.

The chain joins TRBV7-8 to TRBJ2-7; D is undetermined. The CDR3 loop spans 14 amino acids. V was cut by 2 bases and J by 7 bases, with 15 bases left in between. The germline V gene encodes CDR1 SGHVS and CDR2 FQNEAQ. CDR3 in DNA: TGTGCCAGCAGCTTATTGGACCCGTTAAGAGAGCAGTACTTC. Protein product: CASSLLDPLREQYF.

This clonotype has a handful of counts. CDR3 in DNA: TGTGCCAGCAGTTCCCATACTATAGCGGATACGCAGTATTTT. As protein: CASSSHTIADTQYF. The rearrangement links TRBV28 to TRBJ2-3, with D possibly being TRBD2 (5 bases). The CDR3 has 14 residues. V dropped 4 bases and J dropped 6 bases, with 14 bases sitting between them. Germline CDR1 MDHEN, CDR2 SYDVKM. Supplemented by reference TRBV28 and TRBJ2-3, the full variable domain reads DVKVTQSSRYLVKRTGEKVFLECVQDMDHENMFWYRQDPGLGLRLIYFSYDVKMKEKGDIPEGYSVSREKKERFSLILESASTNQTSMYLCASSSHTIADTQYFGPGTRLTVL.

This clonotype occurred a few times. The chain combines TRBV7-2 with TRBJ1-2; weak D call: TRBD1 (5 bases). Germline CDR1 and CDR2: SGHTA and FQGNSA. The CDR3 consists of 15 residues. Trimming removed 5 bases from V and 2 bases from J, with 15 bases in between. The CDR3: CASSTLPGDNYGYTF. The CDR3 DNA sequence: TGTGCCAGCAGCACCCTCCCCGGGGACAACTATGGCTACACCTTC.

At least ten counts were recorded for this clonotype. The chain couples TRBV20-1 to TRBJ1-1; D uncertain. The germline V gene has CDR1 DFQATT and CDR2 SNEGSKA (reference sequence). V gave up 0 bases and J gave up 5 bases, with 7 bases separating them. The CDR3 is made up of 12 amino acids. The CDR3 region is CSAREGWTEAFF. Written as DNA, the CDR3 is TGCAGTGCTAGAGAAGGGTGGACTGAAGCTTTCTTT.

This clonotype has a handful of counts. The genes are TRBV3-1 and TRBJ2-1; D may be TRBD1 (5 bases). CDR1 and CDR2 from the germline V gene are LGHDT and YNNKEL (reference sequence). The V end was cut by 1 base, the J end by 0 bases, with 10 bases between. The length of the CDR3 is 16 residues. The CDR3 protein is CASSQGGAFSYNEQFF. In DNA form, the CDR3 reads TGTGCCAGCAGCCAAGGTGGGGCCTTCTCCTACAATGAGCAGTTCTTC.

This chain links TRBV6-2 or TRBV6-3 with TRBJ2-7, with D tentatively TRBD1 (5 bases). V lost 5 bases to trimming and J lost 5 bases, with 10 bases between them. The CDR3 extends over 12 amino acids. From germline, CDR1 is MNHEY and CDR2 SVGEGT. DNA of the CDR3: TGTGCCAGCAGTCCGACAGACAACGAGCAGTACGTC. Translated, it gives CASSPTDNEQYV.

This clonotype was seen more than once but under ten times. The chain combines TRBV12-3 or TRBV12-4 with TRBJ1-5; 7 nucleotides agree with TRBD1. Trimming at V came to 5 bases and at J to 6 bases, leaving 10 bases not matched to a gene. The length of the CDR3 is 15 residues. CDR3 in DNA: TGTGCCAGCAGTGGGGGGACAGCCGGGGGTCAGCCCCAGCATTTT. Translating it yields CASSGGTAGGQPQHF.

The CDR3 spells CASSLGLEVDTQYF. Here the CDR3 DNA reads TGTGCCAGCAGCCTTGGACTAGAGGTAGATACGCAGTATTTT. The chain combines TRBV7-2 with TRBJ2-3, with 7 positions matching TRBD2. Germline V gives CDR1 SGHTA, CDR2 FQGNSA. V shed 5 bases and J 5 bases; nucleotides not matched to a gene: 7. CDR3 length equals 14 residues.

This clonotype was picked up a small number of times. J is TRBJ1-2 and V is TRBV29-1, with D uncertain. The CDR3 sequence is 12 residues long. V was clipped by 7 bases and J by 1 base, with 10 bases between them. Germline CDR1 is SQVTM and CDR2 is ANQGSEA. Written as DNA, the CDR3 is TGCAGCGGGGGTAGTAGTAACTATGGCTACACCTTC. The encoded protein is CSGGSSNYGYTF.

The V gene is TRBV5-6, the J gene TRBJ2-3, with a weak D call TRBD1 (5 bases). The V gene lost 1 base and the J gene lost 1 base, with 10 bases spanning the gap. In germline, CDR1 is SGHDT, CDR2 YYEEEE. This CDR3 spans 15 amino acids. CDR3 residues: CASSLQGLGTDTQYF. The CDR3 coding sequence is TGTGCCAGCAGCTTGCAGGGTCTCGGCACAGATACGCAGTATTTT.

This clonotype occurred a few times. This chain connects TRBV4-1 to TRBJ2-2, with D possibly TRBD2 on 5 matching bases. The CDR3 extends over 16 amino acids. V gave up 2 bases and J gave up 6 bases, with 16 bases separating them. In germline, CDR1 is MGHRA, CDR2 YSYEKL. CDR3 in amino acids: CASSQPTRKAAGELFF. The CDR3 coding sequence is TGCGCCAGCAGCCAACCCACTAGAAAGGCGGCCGGGGAGCTGTTTTTT.